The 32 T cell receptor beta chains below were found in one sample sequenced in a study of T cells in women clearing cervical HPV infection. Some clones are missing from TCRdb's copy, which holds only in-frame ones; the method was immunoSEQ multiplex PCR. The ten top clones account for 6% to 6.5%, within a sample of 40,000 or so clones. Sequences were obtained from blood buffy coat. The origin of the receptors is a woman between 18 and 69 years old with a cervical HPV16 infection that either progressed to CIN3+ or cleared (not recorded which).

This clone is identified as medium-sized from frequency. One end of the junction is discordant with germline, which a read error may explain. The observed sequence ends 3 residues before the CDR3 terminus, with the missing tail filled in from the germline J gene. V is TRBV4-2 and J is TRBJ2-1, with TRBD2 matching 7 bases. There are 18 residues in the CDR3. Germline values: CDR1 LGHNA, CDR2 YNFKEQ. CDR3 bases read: TGTGCCAGCACCCAAGATGGGGGGGGTTTCGGGTCCTACAATGAG. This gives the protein CASTQDGGGFGSYNE. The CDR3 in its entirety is CASTQDGGGFGSYNEQFF.

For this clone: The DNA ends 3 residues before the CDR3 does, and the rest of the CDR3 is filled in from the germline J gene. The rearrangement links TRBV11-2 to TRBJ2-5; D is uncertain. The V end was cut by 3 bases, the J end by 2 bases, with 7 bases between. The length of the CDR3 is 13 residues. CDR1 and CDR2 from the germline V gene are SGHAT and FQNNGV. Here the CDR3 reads CASSFNSQETQYF. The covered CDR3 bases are TGTGCCAGCAGCTTCAACTCGCAAGAGACC.

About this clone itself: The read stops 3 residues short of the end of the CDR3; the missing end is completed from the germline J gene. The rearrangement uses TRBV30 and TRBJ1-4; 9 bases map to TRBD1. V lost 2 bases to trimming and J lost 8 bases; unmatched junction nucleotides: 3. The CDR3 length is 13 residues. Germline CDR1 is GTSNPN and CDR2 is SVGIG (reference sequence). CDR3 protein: CAWSWTGVEKLFF. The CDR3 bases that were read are TGTGCCTGGAGTTGGACAGGGGTCGAAAAA. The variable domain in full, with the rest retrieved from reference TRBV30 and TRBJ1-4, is SQTIHQWPATLVQPVGSPLSLECTVEGTSNPNLYWYRQAAGRGLQLLFYSVGIGQISSEVPQNLSASRPQDRQFILSSKKLLLSDSGFYLCAWSWTGVEKLFFGSGTQLSVL.

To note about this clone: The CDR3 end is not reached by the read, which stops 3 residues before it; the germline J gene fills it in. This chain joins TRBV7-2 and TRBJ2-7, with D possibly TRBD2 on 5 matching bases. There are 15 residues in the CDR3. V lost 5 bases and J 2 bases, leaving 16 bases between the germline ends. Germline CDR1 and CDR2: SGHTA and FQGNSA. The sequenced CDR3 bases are TGTGCCAGCAGCGTGACCGGGGTACCTCCCTACGAG. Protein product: CASSVTGVPPYE. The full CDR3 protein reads CASSVTGVPPYEQYF.

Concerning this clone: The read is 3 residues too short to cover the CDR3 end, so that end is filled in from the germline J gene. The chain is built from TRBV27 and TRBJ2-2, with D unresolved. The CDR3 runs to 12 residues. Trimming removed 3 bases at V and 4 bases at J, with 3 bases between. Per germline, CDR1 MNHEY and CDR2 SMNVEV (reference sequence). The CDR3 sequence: CASSFSTGELFF. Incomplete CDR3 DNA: TGTGCCAGCAGTTTTAGCACCGGGGAG.

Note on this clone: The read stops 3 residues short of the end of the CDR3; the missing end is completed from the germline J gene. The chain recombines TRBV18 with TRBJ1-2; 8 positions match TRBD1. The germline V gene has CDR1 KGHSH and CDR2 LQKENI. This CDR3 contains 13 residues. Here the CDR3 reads CASSPETGAGYTF. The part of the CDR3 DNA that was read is TGTGCCAGCTCACCCGAGACAGGGGCCGGC.

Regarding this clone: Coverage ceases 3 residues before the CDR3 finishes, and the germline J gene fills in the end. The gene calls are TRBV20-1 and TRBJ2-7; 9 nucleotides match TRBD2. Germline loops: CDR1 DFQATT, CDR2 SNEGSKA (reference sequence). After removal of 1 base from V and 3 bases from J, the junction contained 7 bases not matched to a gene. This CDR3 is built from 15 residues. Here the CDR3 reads CSARGHRSGGYEQYF. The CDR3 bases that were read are TGCAGTGCTAGAGGGCACCGTAGCGGGGGCTACGAG.

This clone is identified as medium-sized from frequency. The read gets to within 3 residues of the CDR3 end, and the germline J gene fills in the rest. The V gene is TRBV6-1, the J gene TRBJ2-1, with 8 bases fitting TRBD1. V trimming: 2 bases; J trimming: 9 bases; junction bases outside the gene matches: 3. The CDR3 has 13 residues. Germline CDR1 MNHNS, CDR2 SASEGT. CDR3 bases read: TGTGCCAGCAGTGAAAGGGGGACAGGTGAG. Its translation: CASSERGTGE. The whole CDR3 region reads CASSERGTGEQFF.

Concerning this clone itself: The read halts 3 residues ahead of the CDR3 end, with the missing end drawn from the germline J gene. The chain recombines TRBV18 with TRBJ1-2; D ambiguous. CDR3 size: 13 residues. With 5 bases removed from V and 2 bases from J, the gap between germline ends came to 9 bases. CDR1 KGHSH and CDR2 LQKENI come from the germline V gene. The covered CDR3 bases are TGTGCCAGCTCAGGCGGTGAAAACTATGGC. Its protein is CASSGGENYG. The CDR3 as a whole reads CASSGGENYGYTF.

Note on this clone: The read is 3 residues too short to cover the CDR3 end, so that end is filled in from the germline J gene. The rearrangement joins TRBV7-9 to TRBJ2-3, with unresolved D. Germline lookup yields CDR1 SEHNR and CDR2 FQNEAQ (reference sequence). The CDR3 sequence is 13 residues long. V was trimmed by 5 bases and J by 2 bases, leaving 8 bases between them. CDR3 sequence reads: CASSPLSTDTQYF. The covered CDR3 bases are TGTGCCAGCAGCCCTCTTTCCACAGATACG.

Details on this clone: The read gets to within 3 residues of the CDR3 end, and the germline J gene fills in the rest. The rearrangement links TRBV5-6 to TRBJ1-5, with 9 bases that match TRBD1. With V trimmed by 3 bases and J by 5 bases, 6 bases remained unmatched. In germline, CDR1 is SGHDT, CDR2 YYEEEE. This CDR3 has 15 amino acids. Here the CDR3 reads CASSSRGTGYQPQHF. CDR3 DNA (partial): TGTGCCAGCAGCTCCAGGGGGACAGGGTATCAGCCC.

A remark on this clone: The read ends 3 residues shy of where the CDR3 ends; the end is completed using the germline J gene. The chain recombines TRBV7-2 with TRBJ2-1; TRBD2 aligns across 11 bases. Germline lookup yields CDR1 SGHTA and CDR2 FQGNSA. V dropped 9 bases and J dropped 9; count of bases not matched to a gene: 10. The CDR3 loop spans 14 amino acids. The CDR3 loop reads CASISSGRRGEQFF. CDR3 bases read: TGTGCCAGTATTTCTAGCGGGAGGCGGGGTGAG.

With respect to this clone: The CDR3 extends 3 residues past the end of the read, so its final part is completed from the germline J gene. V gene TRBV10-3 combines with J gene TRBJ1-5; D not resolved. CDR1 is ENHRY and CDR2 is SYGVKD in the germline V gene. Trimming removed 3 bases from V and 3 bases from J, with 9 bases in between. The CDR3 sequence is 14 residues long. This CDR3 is CAISESGNNQPQHF. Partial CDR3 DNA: TGTGCCATCAGTGAAAGCGGCAACAATCAGCCC.

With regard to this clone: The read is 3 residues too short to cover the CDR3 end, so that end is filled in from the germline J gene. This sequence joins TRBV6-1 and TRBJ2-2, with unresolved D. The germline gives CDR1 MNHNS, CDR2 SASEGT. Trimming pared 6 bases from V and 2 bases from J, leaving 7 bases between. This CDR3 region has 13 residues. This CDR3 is CASRELNTGELFF. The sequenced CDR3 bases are TGTGCCAGCAGGGAATTAAACACCGGGGAG.

CDR3 residues: CASSELAGFTDTQYF. The sequenced CDR3 bases are TGTGCCAGCAGTGAGCTAGCGGGGTTCACAGATACG. This chain joins TRBV6-4 and TRBJ2-3, with TRBD2 matching 9 bases. The read ends 3 residues early relative to the CDR3; the germline J gene fills the gap. The CDR3 loop spans 15 amino acids. Trimming removed 3 bases from V and 2 bases from J; junction bases left unmatched: 3. Germline values: CDR1 MRHNA, CDR2 SNTAGT.

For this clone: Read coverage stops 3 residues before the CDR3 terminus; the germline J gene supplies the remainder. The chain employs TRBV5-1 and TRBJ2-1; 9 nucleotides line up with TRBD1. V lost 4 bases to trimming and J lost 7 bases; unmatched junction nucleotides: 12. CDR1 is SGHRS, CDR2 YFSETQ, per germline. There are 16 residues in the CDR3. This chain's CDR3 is CASSVGGDRGLNEQFF. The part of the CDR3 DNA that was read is TGCGCCAGCAGCGTTGGGGGCGACAGGGGGTTGAATGAG.

The CDR3 loop reads CASSLTGAHEQYF. The DNA read from the CDR3 is TGTGCCAGCAGCTTAACAGGGGCCCACGAG. The V and J genes are TRBV7-9 and TRBJ2-7; TRBD1 aligns across 7 bases. The read ends 3 residues before the CDR3 terminus; that terminus is restored from the germline J gene. CDR1 is SEHNR, CDR2 FQNEAQ, per germline (reference sequence). V lost 2 bases, J lost 5 bases, and 3 bases stayed unmatched. The CDR3 spans 13 residues.

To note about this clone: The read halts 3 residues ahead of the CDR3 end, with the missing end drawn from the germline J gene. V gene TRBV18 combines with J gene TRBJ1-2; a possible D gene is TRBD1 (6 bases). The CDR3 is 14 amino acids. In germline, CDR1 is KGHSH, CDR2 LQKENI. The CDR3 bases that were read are TGTGCCAGCTCACAGGGGACATCGCGGCCCGAC. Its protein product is CASSQGTSRPD. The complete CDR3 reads CASSQGTSRPDYTF. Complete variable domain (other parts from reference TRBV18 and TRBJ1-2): NAGVMQNPRHLVRRRGQEARLRCSPMKGHSHVYWYRQLPEEGLKFMVYLQKENIIDESGMPKERFSAEFPKEGPSILRIQQVVRGDSAAYFCASSQGTSRPDYTFGSGTRLTVV.

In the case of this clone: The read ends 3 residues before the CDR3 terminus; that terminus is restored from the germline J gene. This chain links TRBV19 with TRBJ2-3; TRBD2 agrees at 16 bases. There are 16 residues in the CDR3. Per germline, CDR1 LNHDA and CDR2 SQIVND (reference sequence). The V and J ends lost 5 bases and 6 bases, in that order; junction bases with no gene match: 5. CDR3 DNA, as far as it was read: TGTGCCAGTAGTGTAGGGACTAGCGGGGGGGCGGATACG. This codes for CASSVGTSGGADT. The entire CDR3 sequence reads CASSVGTSGGADTQYF.

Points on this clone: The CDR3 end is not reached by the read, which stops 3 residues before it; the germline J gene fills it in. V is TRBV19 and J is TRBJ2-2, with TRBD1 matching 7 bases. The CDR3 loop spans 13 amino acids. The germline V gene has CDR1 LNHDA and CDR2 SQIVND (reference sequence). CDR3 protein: CASSTGTDEKLFF. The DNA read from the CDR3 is TGTGCCAGTAGTACGGGGACAGATGAAAAG.

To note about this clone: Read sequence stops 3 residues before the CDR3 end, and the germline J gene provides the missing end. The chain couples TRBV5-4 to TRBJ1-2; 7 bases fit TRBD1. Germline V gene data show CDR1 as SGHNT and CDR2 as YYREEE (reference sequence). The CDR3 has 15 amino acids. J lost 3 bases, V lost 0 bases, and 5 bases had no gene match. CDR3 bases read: TGTGCCAGCAGCTTGGCAGGGGGGTCCTACTATGGC. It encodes CASSLAGGSYYG. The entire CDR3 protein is CASSLAGGSYYGYTF. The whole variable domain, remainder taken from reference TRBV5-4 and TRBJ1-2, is ETGVTQSPTHLIKTRGQQVTLRCSSQSGHNTVSWYQQALGQGPQFIFQYYREEENGRGNFPPRFSGLQFPNYSSELNVNALELDDSALYLCASSLAGGSYYGYTFGSGTRLTVV.

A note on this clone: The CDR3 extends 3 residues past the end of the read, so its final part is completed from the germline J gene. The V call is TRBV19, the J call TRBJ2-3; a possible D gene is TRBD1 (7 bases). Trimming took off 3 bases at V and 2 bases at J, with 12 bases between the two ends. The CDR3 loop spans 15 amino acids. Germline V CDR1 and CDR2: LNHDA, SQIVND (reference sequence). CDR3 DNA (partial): TGTGCCAGTAGTATCGGGGGACAGTTCACAGATACG. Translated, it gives CASSIGGQFTDT. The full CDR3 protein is CASSIGGQFTDTQYF.

The sequenced CDR3 bases are TGTGCCAGTAGTATAATAGGGGGCCGTGATCAGCCC. It codes for CASSIIGGRDQP. The whole CDR3 reads CASSIIGGRDQPQHF. The chain employs TRBV19 and TRBJ1-5, with TRBD1 matching 7 bases. The observed sequence ends 3 residues before the CDR3 terminus, with the missing tail filled in from the germline J gene. Germline CDR1 is LNHDA and CDR2 is SQIVND (reference sequence). The CDR3 contains 15 residues. Trimming removed 2 bases from V and 5 bases from J; junction bases left unmatched: 6.

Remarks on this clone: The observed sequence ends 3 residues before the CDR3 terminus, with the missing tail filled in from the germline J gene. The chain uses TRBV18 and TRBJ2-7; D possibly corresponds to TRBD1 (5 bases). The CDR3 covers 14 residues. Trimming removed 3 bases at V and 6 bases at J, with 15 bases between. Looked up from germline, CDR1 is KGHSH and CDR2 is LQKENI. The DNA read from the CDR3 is TGTGCCAGCTCACCGAGGCAGGGAAGTGGCGAG. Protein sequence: CASSPRQGSGE. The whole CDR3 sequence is CASSPRQGSGEQYF.

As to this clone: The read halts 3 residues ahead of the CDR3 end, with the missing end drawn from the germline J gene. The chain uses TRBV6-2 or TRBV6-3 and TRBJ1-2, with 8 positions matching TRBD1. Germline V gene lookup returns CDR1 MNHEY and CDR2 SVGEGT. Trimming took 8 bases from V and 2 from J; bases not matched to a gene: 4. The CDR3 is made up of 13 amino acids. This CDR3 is CASSTGENYGYTF. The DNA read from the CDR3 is TGTGCCAGCTCGACAGGGGAGAACTATGGC.

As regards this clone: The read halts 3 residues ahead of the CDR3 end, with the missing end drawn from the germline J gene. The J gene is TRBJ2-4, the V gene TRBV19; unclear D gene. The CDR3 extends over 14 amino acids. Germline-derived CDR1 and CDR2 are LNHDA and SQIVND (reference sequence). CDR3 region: CASSDQHGYKGQYF. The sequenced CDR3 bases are TGTGCCAGTAGTGACCAACACGGCTACAAGGGT.

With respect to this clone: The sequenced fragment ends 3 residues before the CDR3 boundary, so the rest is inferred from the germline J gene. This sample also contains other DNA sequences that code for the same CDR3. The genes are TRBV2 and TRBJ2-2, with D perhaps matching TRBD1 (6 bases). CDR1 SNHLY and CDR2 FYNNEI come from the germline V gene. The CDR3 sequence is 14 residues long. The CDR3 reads CASSDQGRNSPLFF. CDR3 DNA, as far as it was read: TGTGCCAGCAGTGACCAGGGGAGAAATTCACCG. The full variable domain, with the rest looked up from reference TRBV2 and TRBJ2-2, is EPEVTQTPSHQVTQMGQEVILRCVPISNHLYFYWYRQILGQKVEFLVSFYNNEISEKSEIFDDQFSVERPDGSNFTLKIRSTKLEDSAMYFCASSDQGRNSPLFFGEGSRLTVL.

Incomplete CDR3 DNA: TGTGCCAGCAGCTTCTACGTTTGGATTCAGGCTCCA. Its translation is CASSFYVWIQAP. The full CDR3 protein reads CASSFYVWIQAPAFF. The V call is TRBV5-8, the J call TRBJ1-1; D gene uncertain. The CDR3 end falls 3 residues outside the read, so it is completed with the germline J gene. CDR1 and CDR2 (germline): SGHTS, YDEGEE. The length of the CDR3 is 15 residues.

The CDR3: CASSGDRAGNQPQHF. The sequenced CDR3 bases are TGTGCCAGCAGTGGTGACAGGGCAGGAAATCAGCCC. The V gene is TRBV2, the J gene TRBJ1-5; 7 bases are a match to TRBD1. The read terminates 3 residues before the CDR3 end, so the remaining end is supplied by the germline J gene. From germline, CDR1 is SNHLY and CDR2 FYNNEI. The trim removed 4 bases at V and 4 bases at J, leaving 7 bases unmatched. The CDR3 consists of 15 residues.

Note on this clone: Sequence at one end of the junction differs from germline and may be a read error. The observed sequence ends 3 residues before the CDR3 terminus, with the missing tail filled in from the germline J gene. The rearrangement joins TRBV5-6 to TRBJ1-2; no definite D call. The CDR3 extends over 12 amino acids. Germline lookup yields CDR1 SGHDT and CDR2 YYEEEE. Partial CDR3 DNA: TGTGCCAGCACCTTGAAGAACAGAGGC. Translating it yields CASTLKNRG. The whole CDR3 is CASTLKNRGYTF.

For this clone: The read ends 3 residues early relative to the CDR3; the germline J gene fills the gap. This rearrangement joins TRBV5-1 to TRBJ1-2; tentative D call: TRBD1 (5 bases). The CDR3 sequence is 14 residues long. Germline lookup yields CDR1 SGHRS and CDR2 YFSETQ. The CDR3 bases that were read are TGCGCCAGCAGCGCCTACCAGGGTCTGGACGGC. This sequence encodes CASSAYQGLDG. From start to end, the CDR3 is CASSAYQGLDGYTF.

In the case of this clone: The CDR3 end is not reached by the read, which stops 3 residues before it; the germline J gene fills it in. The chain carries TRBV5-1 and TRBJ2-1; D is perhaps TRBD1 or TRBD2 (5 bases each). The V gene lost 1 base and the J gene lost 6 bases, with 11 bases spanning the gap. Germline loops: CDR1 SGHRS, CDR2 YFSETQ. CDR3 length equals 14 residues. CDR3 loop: CASSLWAGSNEQFF. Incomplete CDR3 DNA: TGCGCCAGCAGCTTGTGGGCAGGGAGCAATGAG.